These T cell receptor beta chains were read from a single sample in a study of a mutant IDH1 vaccine in newly diagnosed glioma. Which antigens these TCRs recognize remains unknown. The method was immunoSEQ multiplex PCR; TCRdb's version includes in-frame clones alone and lacks a portion of them. The repertoire holds tens of thousands of clones, with around 86% as singletons. Sequenced material: PBMCs, taken from a glioma patient whose treatment included an IDH1 peptide vaccine. These receptors were taken from a woman aged 45-60 years with glioma. Both conserved end residues are part of each CDR3. The order of the fields is J gene, V gene, CDR3 protein.

>TRBJ2-2|TRBV7-9
CASSSSGTRTGELFF
>TRBJ1-2|TRBV29-1
CSVGEGGDYGYTF
>TRBJ1-6|TRBV7-2
CASSLVGTANSPLHF
>TRBJ1-2|TRBV6-1
CASSEALYSGGYTF
>TRBJ1-1|TRBV7-3
CASSLTYGPEGTEAFF
>TRBJ2-1|TRBV4-2
CASSQDLRGGQWNEQFF
>TRBJ2-1|TRBV9
CASSSGGVSYNEQFF
>TRBJ1-3|TRBV10-1
CASSESGAGNTIYF
>TRBJ1-2|TRBV6-6
CAGGLGGDETYGYTF
>TRBJ2-1|TRBV27
CASRPGLVGNEQFF
>TRBJ2-1|TRBV18
CASSSGAGTGNEQFF
>TRBJ2-5|TRBV6-5
CASSLRGERETQYF
>TRBJ1-2|TRBV10-3
CAISEDSYGYTF
>TRBJ1-1|TRBV7-9
CASRPDRGWNTEAFF
>TRBJ1-5|TRBV27
CASSLRSGQSSNQPQHF
>TRBJ1-4|TRBV5-4
CASSLRQGATNEKLFF
>TRBJ1-2|TRBV7-9
CASSGERAYGYTF
>TRBJ1-1|TRBV27
CASRTLNLNTEAFF
>TRBJ1-1|TRBV10-2
CASSDGYPMNTEAFF
>TRBJ1-2|TRBV7-8
CASSTRDRVLYGYTF
>TRBJ2-5|TRBV5-4
CASSYHQQETQYF
>TRBJ2-5|TRBV29-1
CSVVSQSETQYF
>TRBJ2-7|TRBV5-1
CASSPAGDSPEQYF
>TRBJ2-7|TRBV4-3
CASSQDRGVGYEQYF
>TRBJ2-7|TRBV5-7
CASSSSRDRVRRYEQYF
>TRBJ2-7|TRBV4-2
CASRTSGDYEQYF
>TRBJ2-5|TRBV5-8
CADTLGASGGLQETQYF
>TRBJ1-4|TRBV2
CASRFRGAANEKLFF
>TRBJ2-2|TRBV7-2
CASSLAYRNTGELFF
>TRBJ2-7|TRBV30
CAWSDGGFSYEQYF
>TRBJ2-7|TRBV5-1
CASSPQGTSYEQYF
>TRBJ2-1|TRBV5-6
CASSPPGTSGVAGEQFF
>TRBJ1-2|TRBV19
CASTPQGQRYGYTF
>TRBJ2-2|TRBV7-7
CASSQGEGTGELFF
>TRBJ1-3|TRBV7-9
CASSLYPGEAPGNTIYF
>TRBJ1-2|TRBV5-1
CASSLDSAGGYGYTF
>TRBJ1-3|TRBV7-6
CASSPGQGASSGNTIYF
>TRBJ1-3|TRBV5-4
CASSWRDSGNTIYF
>TRBJ2-7|TRBV2
CASSGASGGPSGKQYF
>TRBJ1-1|TRBV7-9
CASSLEGRVTEAFF
>TRBJ1-6|TRBV6-5
CASSPGQGSSPLHF
>TRBJ2-2|TRBV6-5
CASRRDKNTGELFF
>TRBJ2-5|TRBV25-1
CASGDQGFGAETQYF
>TRBJ1-1|TRBV6-5
CASRMEGGMNTEAFF
>TRBJ2-7|TRBV18
CASSRKQGNEQYF